The 7 T cell receptor beta chains listed next were all sequenced from one sample in a study of OX40 agonist ivuxolimab in advanced cancers. Libraries were prepared by immunoSEQ multiplex PCR; TCRdb keeps only in-frame clonotypes and omits some of them. The sample contains 110,000 or so clones, roughly 90% of which appear only once. Sequencing was performed on CD4+ or CD8+ T cells sorted from blood, taken in a trial of the OX40 agonist ivuxolimab. These TCRs come from an adult with an advanced solid tumor such as melanoma, head and neck, liver or kidney cancer.

V and J are TRBV28 and TRBJ2-7; D not resolved. Germline-derived CDR1 and CDR2 are MDHEN and SYDVKM. The CDR3 length is 11 residues. V shed 7 bases and J shed 5 bases, with 9 bases lying between them. The CDR3 region is CASTSRHEQYF. The CDR3 region has the DNA TGTGCCAGCACATCTAGGCACGAGCAGTACTTC. Full variable domain (outside the CDR3, taken from reference TRBV28 and TRBJ2-7): DVKVTQSSRYLVKRTGEKVFLECVQDMDHENMFWYRQDPGLGLRLIYFSYDVKMKEKGDIPEGYSVSREKKERFSLILESASTNQTSMYLCASTSRHEQYFGPGTRLTVT.

The J gene is TRBJ2-5, the V gene TRBV18; D is undetermined. Trimming stripped 5 bases from V and 5 bases from J, with 15 bases between. The length of the CDR3 is 14 residues. Germline lookup yields CDR1 KGHSH and CDR2 LQKENI. The CDR3: CASSGQTPGETQYF. DNA for the CDR3: TGTGCCAGCTCAGGTCAGACTCCCGGCGAGACCCAGTACTTC.

This sequence joins TRBV18 and TRBJ1-1; D possibly corresponds to TRBD1 (5 bases). Trimming stripped 0 bases from V and 1 base from J, with 9 bases between. CDR1 and CDR2 from the germline V gene are KGHSH and LQKENI. The CDR3 loop spans 15 amino acids. The DNA for the CDR3 is TGTGCCAGCTCACCACCGGACAAAGAGAACACTGAAGCTTTCTTT. It specifies CASSPPDKENTEAFF.

CDR3 sequence: CASSAQVTDSYEQYF. In DNA form, the CDR3 reads TGTGCCAGCAGCGCACAGGTGACCGACTCCTACGAGCAGTACTTC. The V and J genes are TRBV4-2 and TRBJ2-7, with D perhaps matching TRBD1 (5 bases). The germline V gene has CDR1 LGHNA and CDR2 YNFKEQ. V gave up 5 bases and J gave up 0 bases, with 14 bases separating them. CDR3 length: 15 amino acids.

This chain connects TRBV10-1 to TRBJ2-1, with TRBD2 matching over 12 bases. From germline, CDR1 is WNHNN and CDR2 SYGVQD (reference sequence). This CDR3 has 16 amino acids. V gave up 3 bases and J gave up 7 bases; unmatched junction bases: 7. CDR3 DNA: TGCGCCAGCAGTGAACAAGGGACTAGCGGGCGGAATGAGCAGTTCTTC. Protein: CASSEQGTSGRNEQFF.

The chain employs TRBV9 and TRBJ1-1; D is possibly TRBD1 (5 bases). This CDR3 is 16 amino acids long. Germline CDR1 SGDLS, CDR2 YYNGEE. V lost 0 bases to trimming and J lost 8 bases, with 20 bases between them. The CDR3: CASSVDWRDWKGEAFF. CDR3 nucleotide sequence: TGTGCCAGCAGCGTAGATTGGCGGGACTGGAAGGGGGAAGCTTTCTTT.

The V gene is TRBV5-8, the J gene TRBJ2-5; D is perhaps TRBD1 (5 bases). CDR3 length: 17 residues. The V end was cut by 0 bases, the J end by 5 bases, with 20 bases between. Germline CDR1 SGHTS, CDR2 YDEGEE. For the CDR3, the DNA is TGTGCCAGCAGCTTGGGGGGTGGGGCGCCAGTCCGGGAGACCCAGTACTTC. It yields the protein CASSLGGGAPVRETQYF.